A single sample is the source of the 26 T cell receptor beta chains below, sequenced in a study of post-analysis software for immune sequencing data. Carried by the TCR beta cDNA libraries were unique molecular identifiers. TCRdb re-analysed the PCR reads in MiXCR, keeping a single row per CDR3 protein. Of roughly 870,000 distinct CDR3 sequences listed, approximately 50% are singletons. Study outcomes and limitations: Higher frequency in patients than in controls was seen for roughly 5 TRBV segments, with TRBV5-6, TRBV5-1 and TRBV20-1 among them.

No antigens are known for them. The specimen was blood. Receptors were obtained from a girl between 10 and 17 years old with multiple sclerosis.

This clonotype has only a few counts. The chain employs TRBV5-1 and TRBJ1-2; D may be TRBD1 (5 bases). This CDR3 is built from 15 residues. In germline, CDR1 is SGHRS, CDR2 YFSETQ. V shed 0 bases and J shed 8 bases, with 17 bases lying between them. As DNA, the CDR3 is TGCGCCAGCAGCTTGGAGTCCAGGCCAGAGGGGGGCTACACCTTC. It encodes CASSLESRPEGGYTF. Looking up the rest from reference TRBV5-1 and TRBJ1-2 gives the full variable domain: KAGVTQTPRYLIKTRGQQVTLSCSPISGHRSVSWYQQTPGQGLQFLFEYFSETQRNKGNFPGRFSGRQFSNSRSEMNVSTLELGDSALYLCASSLESRPEGGYTFGSGTRLTVV.

This clonotype was picked up one time. The V and J genes are TRBV6-1 and TRBJ2-7, with 7 nucleotides matching TRBD2. The CDR3 is made up of 14 amino acids. The V gene's germline CDR1 is MNHNS and CDR2 SASEGT. The V segment lost 0 bases and the J segment 4 bases; nucleotides outside the gene matches: 3. CDR3 in amino acids: CASSEAGGNYEQYF. Here the CDR3 DNA reads TGTGCCAGCAGTGAAGCGGGGGGGAATTACGAGCAGTACTTC.

This clonotype showed up just a few times. This rearrangement joins TRBV13 to TRBJ1-2; the match to TRBD1 covers 10 bases. Germline CDR1 and CDR2: PRHDT and FYEKMQ (reference sequence). V shed 6 bases and J 8 bases; nucleotides not matched to a gene: 6. The CDR3 extends over 13 amino acids. DNA for the CDR3: TGTGCCAGCAGTCGACAGGGGGCCTGGGGCTACACCTTC. It yields the protein CASSRQGAWGYTF. The variable domain in full, with the rest retrieved from reference TRBV13 and TRBJ1-2, is AAGVIQSPRHLIKEKRETATLKCYPIPRHDTVYWYQQGPGQDPQFLISFYEKMQSDKGSIPDRFSAQQFSDYHSELNMSSLELGDSALYFCASSRQGAWGYTFGSGTRLTVV.

This chain's CDR3 is CASTGTSGYEQYF. The CDR3 bases are TGCGCCAGCACCGGGACTAGCGGTTACGAGCAGTACTTC. The rearrangement joins TRBV5-1 to TRBJ2-7; 11 bases are shared with TRBD2. The length of the CDR3 is 13 residues. Germline CDR1 SGHRS, CDR2 YFSETQ. With 6 bases clipped from V and 4 bases from J, the junction kept 3 bases outside the gene matches.

This clonotype appeared a few times. The chain recombines TRBV27 with TRBJ2-5; tentatively, D is TRBD1 (5 bases). CDR1 and CDR2 (germline): MNHEY, SMNVEV (reference sequence). Trimming removed 4 bases from V and 1 base from J, with 10 bases in between. This CDR3 region has 14 residues. Here the CDR3 reads CASSSLQAQETQYF. CDR3 bases: TGTGCCAGCAGTTCGTTACAGGCCCAAGAGACCCAGTACTTC.

This clonotype was counted between two and nine times. The chain is built from TRBV5-1 and TRBJ2-3; 9 nucleotides match TRBD1. The ends lost 4 bases at V and 4 bases at J; junction bases unmatched: 13. Germline-derived CDR1 and CDR2 are SGHRS and YFSETQ. The CDR3 has 17 residues. The CDR3 reads CASSLPSGTGFPDTQYF. CDR3 sequence (DNA): TGCGCCAGCAGCCTCCCTTCCGGGACAGGGTTCCCAGATACGCAGTATTTT. Full variable domain (remainder filled in from reference TRBV5-1 and TRBJ2-3): KAGVTQTPRYLIKTRGQQVTLSCSPISGHRSVSWYQQTPGQGLQFLFEYFSETQRNKGNFPGRFSGRQFSNSRSEMNVSTLELGDSALYLCASSLPSGTGFPDTQYFGPGTRLTVL.

The chain combines TRBV29-1 with TRBJ1-2, with D possibly being TRBD1 (5 bases). CDR3 length equals 14 residues. Germline values: CDR1 SQVTM, CDR2 ANQGSEA. The germline V and J ends were trimmed by 4 bases and 1 base, with 13 bases remaining between them. CDR3 protein: CSVVGQGNNYGYTF. The CDR3 DNA reads as TGCAGCGTTGTCGGGCAGGGAAATAACTATGGCTACACCTTC.

This clonotype occurred a few times. The junction differs from germline at one of its ends, possibly a read error. The gene calls are TRBV5-1 and TRBJ2-5; 7 bases line up with TRBD1. The DNA end is a closer match to TRBJ2-7, so the J assignment may be wrong. This CDR3 contains 14 residues. Per germline, CDR1 SGHRS and CDR2 YFSETQ. The CDR3 sequence is CASSLTGVTYEQYF. The DNA of the CDR3 is TGTGCCAGCAGCTTAACAGGGGTCACCTACGAGCAGTACTTC.

This clonotype was observed a few times. The chain has TRBV7-3 and TRBJ1-1; 7 positions match TRBD1. Germline CDR1 and CDR2: SGHTA and FQGTGA. V shed 0 bases and J 1 base; nucleotides not matched to a gene: 5. The CDR3 length is 16 residues. The CDR3 nucleotides are TGTGCCAGCAGCTTAACCAGGGACAGACCGAACACTGAAGCTTTCTTT. It translates to CASSLTRDRPNTEAFF.

This rearrangement joins TRBV25-1 to TRBJ2-4; 10 bases are shared with TRBD1. CDR1 is MGHDK and CDR2 is SYGVNS in the germline V gene. Trimming removed 4 bases from V and 7 bases from J; junction bases left unmatched: 4. This CDR3 comprises 14 residues. As DNA, the CDR3 is TGTGCCAGCAGTGGGGGGACAGGGGCGAACATTCAGTACTTC. Translation: CASSGGTGANIQYF.

The rearrangement links TRBV20-1 to TRBJ1-2; D is undetermined. Per germline, CDR1 DFQATT and CDR2 SNEGSKA (reference sequence). The germline V and J ends were trimmed by 5 bases and 4 bases, with 17 bases remaining between them. This CDR3 has 14 amino acids. CDR3 bases: TGCAGTGCTGGGGAAGGTCCGGCGGCCTATGGCTACACCTTC. Protein: CSAGEGPAAYGYTF.

The chain joins TRBV20-1 to TRBJ2-5; 7 nucleotides align to TRBD2. The germline gives CDR1 DFQATT, CDR2 SNEGSKA (reference sequence). CDR3 length: 14 amino acids. V gave up 2 bases and J gave up 1 base; unmatched junction bases: 4. The CDR3, as DNA: TGCAGTGCTAGACACGGGGAGGGCCAAGAGACCCAGTACTTC. Its translation is CSARHGEGQETQYF.

This rearrangement joins TRBV3-1 to TRBJ2-5; D gene ambiguous. V was cut by 5 bases and J by 0 bases, with 13 bases left in between. The CDR3 sequence is 15 residues long. The V gene's germline CDR1 is LGHDT and CDR2 YNNKEL (reference sequence). CDR3 sequence: CASSSTDKYQETQYF. CDR3 in DNA: TGTGCCAGCAGCTCCACCGATAAGTACCAAGAGACCCAGTACTTC.

The sample holds a few counts of this clonotype. The rearrangement uses TRBV7-8 and TRBJ2-5, with 11 bases matching TRBD1. Germline assignment: CDR1 SGHVS and CDR2 FQNEAQ. Losses at the gene ends were 4 bases for V and 9 bases for J; bases not matched to a gene: 16. This CDR3 region has 17 residues. The CDR3 nucleotides read TGTGCCAGCAGCTCTGACATCCAGGACAGGGGGCTAGGGGCCCAGTACTTC. It specifies CASSSDIQDRGLGAQYF.

The chain is built from TRBV10-3 and TRBJ2-1; D gene uncertain. The CDR3 spans 17 residues. The V end lost 2 bases, the J end lost 12 bases, and 26 bases lay between the germline ends. Germline loops: CDR1 ENHRY, CDR2 SYGVKD. The CDR3 region is CAISERNQGFTTMGQFF. CDR3 DNA sequence: TGTGCCATCAGTGAGCGAAATCAAGGGTTCACTACAATGGGGCAGTTCTTC.

This sequence joins TRBV11-2 and TRBJ1-1, with D perhaps matching TRBD1 (6 bases). V lost 5 bases and J 8 bases, leaving 21 bases between the germline ends. Germline lookup yields CDR1 SGHAT and CDR2 FQNNGV. The CDR3 is made up of 15 amino acids. CDR3 region: CASSTVQGIAGEAFF. CDR3 in DNA: TGTGCCAGCAGCACGGTGCAGGGGATCGCGGGCGAAGCTTTCTTT.

The V and J genes are TRBV2 and TRBJ2-4; 7 nucleotides agree with TRBD1. The CDR3 is 16 residues long. V lost 4 bases to trimming and J lost 7 bases; unmatched junction nucleotides: 13. Germline V gene data show CDR1 as SNHLY and CDR2 as FYNNEI. In nucleotides, the CDR3 is TGTGCCAGCAGTGGTGAAGGGGGCGCAGATTTGAACATTCAGTACTTC. Translating it yields CASSGEGGADLNIQYF.

CDR3 sequence: CSVERGTVQETQYF. DNA of the CDR3: TGCAGCGTTGAAAGAGGGACAGTCCAAGAGACCCAGTACTTC. This chain connects TRBV29-1 to TRBJ2-5; 7 positions match TRBD1. Losses at the gene ends were 2 bases for V and 1 base for J; bases not matched to a gene: 4. Germline V CDR1 and CDR2: SQVTM, ANQGSEA. CDR3 length: 14 residues.

The J gene is TRBJ2-3, the V gene TRBV7-9; no definite D call. This CDR3 contains 15 residues. CDR1 is SEHNR, CDR2 FQNEAQ, per germline (reference sequence). V lost 1 base to trimming and J lost 5 bases, with 13 bases between them. CDR3 sequence (DNA): TGTGCCAGCAGCTTAGACGGTCGCCAAGAAGATACGCAGTATTTT. The encoded protein is CASSLDGRQEDTQYF. Combining the CDR3 with reference TRBV7-9 and TRBJ2-3 gives the whole variable domain DTGVSQNPRHKITKRGQNVTFRCDPISEHNRLYWYRQTLGQGPEFLTYFQNEAQLEKSRLLSDRFSAERPKGSFSTLEIQRTEQGDSAMYLCASSLDGRQEDTQYFGPGTRLTVL.

Points on this clonotype: The junction does not match germline at one end; this may be a read error. The V gene is TRBV29-1, the J gene TRBJ2-1; the D is unclear. Germline V gene sequence: CDR1 SQVTM, CDR2 ANQGSEA. This CDR3 has 16 residues. In nucleotides, the CDR3 is TGCAGCGTTGCCCGAAGAGCAGTGAGCTCCTACAGTGAGCAGTTCTTC. This encodes CSVARRAVSSYSEQFF.

This clonotype showed up just a few times. The chain carries TRBV7-9 and TRBJ2-7; D tentatively reads TRBD1 or TRBD2 (6 bases each). Trimming left V 5 bases short and J 1 base short, with 12 bases between. CDR1 and CDR2 (germline): SEHNR, FQNEAQ (reference sequence). The CDR3 is made up of 14 amino acids. The CDR3 here is CASSRGRESYEQYF. CDR3 DNA: TGTGCCAGCAGCCGGGGGCGGGAATCCTACGAGCAGTACTTC.

This clonotype was counted between two and nine times. This chain connects TRBV6-6 to TRBJ2-7, with 8 bases that match TRBD1. J lost 2 bases, V lost 6 bases, and 3 bases had no gene match. The CDR3 spans 13 residues. Germline-derived CDR1 and CDR2 are MNHNY and SVGAGI (reference sequence). CDR3 protein: CASRTGAAYEQYF. CDR3 DNA sequence: TGTGCCAGCAGGACAGGGGCGGCCTACGAGCAGTACTTC.

This clonotype appeared a few times. One end of the junction fails to match germline, which may point to a read error. The chain couples TRBV5-6 to TRBJ2-5, with 10 positions matching TRBD2. CDR3 length: 17 residues. Germline-derived CDR1 and CDR2 are SGHDT and YYEEEE. CDR3 in amino acids: CAGSLDGTSAFQETQYF. As DNA, the CDR3 is TGTGCCGGCAGCTTGGACGGGACTAGCGCATTCCAAGAGACCCAGTACTTC.

This sequence joins TRBV7-9 and TRBJ2-2; D possibly corresponds to TRBD2 (5 bases). Trimming took 0 bases from V and 7 from J, leaving 18 bases between them. The CDR3 spans 17 residues. Germline V lookup: CDR1 SEHNR, CDR2 FQNEAQ (reference sequence). The CDR3 DNA reads TGTGCCAGCAGCTTAGCGCGAACCGAGGGCGGGTACGGGGAGCTGTTTTTT. Translation: CASSLARTEGGYGELFF.

The rearrangement joins TRBV10-3 to TRBJ1-1; 12 positions match TRBD1. V was pared by 6 bases and J by 2 bases, with 4 bases of the junction left unmatched. The CDR3 contains 15 residues. Germline V gives CDR1 ENHRY, CDR2 SYGVKD. CDR3 loop: CAIRGTGGGNTEAFF. CDR3 nucleotide sequence: TGTGCCATCAGGGGGACAGGGGGCGGAAACACTGAAGCTTTCTTT.

This clonotype was detected once. CDR3 amino acids: CASNNGNEQFF. The CDR3 DNA sequence: TGTGCCAGCAATAACGGGAATGAGCAGTTCTTC. The rearrangement links TRBV6-5 to TRBJ2-1; D gene unclear. The CDR3 length is 11 residues. Per germline, CDR1 MNHEY and CDR2 SVGAGI. V was cut by 7 bases and J by 7 bases, with 8 bases left in between.